This T cell receptor (beta chain) derives from a study of glioma-infiltrating T cells. Amplification of TCR alpha and beta CDR3 regions from RNA used iRepertoire nested multiplex PCR. For one-step reverse transcription and amplification, 100-400 ng of tissue mRNA or PBMC total RNA was used. TCRdb ran MiXCR on the multiplex PCR reads and lists one entry per CDR3 protein. In the table there are under 200,000 distinct CDR3 sequences, roughly 32% of which are singletons. Points from the study as a whole: Very few CDR3 sequences were shared between tissue and blood. Above-expected tissue-blood divergence occurred in all gliomas, most in low-grade ones.

Germline lookup yields CDR1 LGHNA and CDR2 YSLEER. The CDR3 has 15 amino acids. The junction had 7 bases not matched to a gene; V was cut back by 0 bases and J by 11 bases. This clonotype occurred many times. Its antigen is unknown. This TCR derives from a human donor with low-grade glioma or glioblastoma, undergoing nonglioma brain surgery, or in good health (not recorded which). The genes are TRBV4-3 and TRBJ1-6, with 7 bases identical to TRBD1. Sequencing was done on a sample of glioma tissue, nonneoplastic brain tissue, or PBMCs (not recorded which). The chain's CDR3 is CASSQDLGQSPPLHF. CDR3 sequence (DNA): TGCGCCAGCAGCCAAGATCTGGGACAGTCCCCACCCCTCCACTTT.